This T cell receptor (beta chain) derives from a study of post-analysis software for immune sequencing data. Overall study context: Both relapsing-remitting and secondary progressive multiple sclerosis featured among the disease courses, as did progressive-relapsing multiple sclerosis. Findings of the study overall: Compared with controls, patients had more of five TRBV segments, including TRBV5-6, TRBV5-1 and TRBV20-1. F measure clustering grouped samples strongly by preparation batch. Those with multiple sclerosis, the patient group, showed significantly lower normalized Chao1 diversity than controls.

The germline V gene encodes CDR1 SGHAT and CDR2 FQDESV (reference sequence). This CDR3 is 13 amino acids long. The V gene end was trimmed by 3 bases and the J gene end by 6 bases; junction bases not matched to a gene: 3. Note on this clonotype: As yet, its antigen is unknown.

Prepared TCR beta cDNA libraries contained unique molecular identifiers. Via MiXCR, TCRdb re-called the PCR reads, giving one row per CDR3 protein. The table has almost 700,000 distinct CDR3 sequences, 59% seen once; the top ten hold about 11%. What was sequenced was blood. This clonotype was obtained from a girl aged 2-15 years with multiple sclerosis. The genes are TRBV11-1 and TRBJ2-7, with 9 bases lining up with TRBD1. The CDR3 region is CASSFDRGFEQYF. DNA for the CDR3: TGTGCCAGCAGCTTTGACAGGGGGTTCGAGCAGTACTTC.